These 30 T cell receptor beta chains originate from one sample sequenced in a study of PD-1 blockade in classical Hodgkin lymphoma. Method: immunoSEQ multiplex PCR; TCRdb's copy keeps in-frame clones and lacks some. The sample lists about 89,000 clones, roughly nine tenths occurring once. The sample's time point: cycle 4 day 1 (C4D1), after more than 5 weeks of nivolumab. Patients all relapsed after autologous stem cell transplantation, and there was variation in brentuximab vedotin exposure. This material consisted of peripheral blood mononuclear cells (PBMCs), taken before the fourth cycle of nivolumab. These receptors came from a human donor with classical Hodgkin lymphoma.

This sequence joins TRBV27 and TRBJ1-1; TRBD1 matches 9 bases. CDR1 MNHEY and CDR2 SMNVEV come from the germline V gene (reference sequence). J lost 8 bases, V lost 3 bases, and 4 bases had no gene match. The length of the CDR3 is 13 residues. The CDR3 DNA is TGTGCCAGCAGTTTCACCGGGACAGGGGAAGCTTTCTTT. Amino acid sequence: CASSFTGTGEAFF.

CDR3 DNA: TGCGCCAGCAGCAATCCAAACAGTCCTAGCGGGGGTCCTTACAATGAGCAGTTCTTC. Translated: CASSNPNSPSGGPYNEQFF. V is TRBV5-1 and J is TRBJ2-1, with 10 bases fitting TRBD2. V was clipped by 4 bases and J by 4 bases; unmatched bases: 17. The germline V gene encodes CDR1 SGHRS and CDR2 YFSETQ. The CDR3 runs 19 residues.

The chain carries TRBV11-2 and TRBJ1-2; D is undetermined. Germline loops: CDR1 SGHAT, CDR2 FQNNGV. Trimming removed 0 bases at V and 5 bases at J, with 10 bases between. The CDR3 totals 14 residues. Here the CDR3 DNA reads TGTGCCAGCAGCTTAGAGCGACGGCAGTATGGCTACACCTTC. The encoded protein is CASSLERRQYGYTF.

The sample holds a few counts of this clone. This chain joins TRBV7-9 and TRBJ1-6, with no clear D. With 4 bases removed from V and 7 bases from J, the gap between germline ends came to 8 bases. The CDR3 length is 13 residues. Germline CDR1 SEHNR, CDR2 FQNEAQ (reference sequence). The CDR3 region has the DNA TGTGCCAGCAGCTCAACACGAAATTCACCCCTCCACTTT. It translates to CASSSTRNSPLHF. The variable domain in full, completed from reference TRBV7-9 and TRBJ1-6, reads DTGVSQNPRHKITKRGQNVTFRCDPISEHNRLYWYRQTLGQGPEFLTYFQNEAQLEKSRLLSDRFSAERPKGSFSTLEIQRTEQGDSAMYLCASSSTRNSPLHFGNGTRLTVT.

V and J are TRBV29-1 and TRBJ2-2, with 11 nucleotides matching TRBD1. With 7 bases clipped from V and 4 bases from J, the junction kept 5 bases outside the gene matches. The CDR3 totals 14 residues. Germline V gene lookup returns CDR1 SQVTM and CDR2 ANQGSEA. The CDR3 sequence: CSDSDRGLTGELFF. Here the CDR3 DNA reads TGCAGCGATTCGGACAGGGGGCTCACCGGGGAGCTGTTTTTT.

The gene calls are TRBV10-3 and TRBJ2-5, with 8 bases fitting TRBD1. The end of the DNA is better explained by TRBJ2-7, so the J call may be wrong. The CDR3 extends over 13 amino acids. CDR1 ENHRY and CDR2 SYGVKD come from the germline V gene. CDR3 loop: CAISQGQDYEQYF. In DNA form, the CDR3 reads TGTGCCATCAGCCAGGGACAGGACTACGAGCAGTACTTC.

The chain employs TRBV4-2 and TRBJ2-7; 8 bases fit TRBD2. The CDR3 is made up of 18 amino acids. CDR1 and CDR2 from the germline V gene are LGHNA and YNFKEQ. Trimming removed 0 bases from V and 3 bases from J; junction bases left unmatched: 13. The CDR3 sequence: CASSQDSPTSGSIYEQYF. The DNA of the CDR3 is TGTGCCAGCAGCCAAGATTCCCCTACTAGCGGCTCAATCTACGAGCAGTACTTC.

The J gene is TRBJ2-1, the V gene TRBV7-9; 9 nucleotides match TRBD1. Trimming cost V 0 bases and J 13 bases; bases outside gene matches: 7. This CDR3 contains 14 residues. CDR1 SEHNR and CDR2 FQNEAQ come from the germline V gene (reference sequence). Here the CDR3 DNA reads TGTGCCAGCAGCTTAGCCGACAGGGGGTTCGACCAGTTCTTC. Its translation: CASSLADRGFDQFF.

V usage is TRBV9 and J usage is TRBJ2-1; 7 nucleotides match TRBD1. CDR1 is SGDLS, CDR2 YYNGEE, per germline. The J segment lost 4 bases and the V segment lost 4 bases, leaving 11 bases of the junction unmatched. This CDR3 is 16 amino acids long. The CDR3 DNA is TGTGCCAGCAGCCCATCCTTAGGGGGCCCGTACAATGAGCAGTTCTTC. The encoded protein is CASSPSLGGPYNEQFF.

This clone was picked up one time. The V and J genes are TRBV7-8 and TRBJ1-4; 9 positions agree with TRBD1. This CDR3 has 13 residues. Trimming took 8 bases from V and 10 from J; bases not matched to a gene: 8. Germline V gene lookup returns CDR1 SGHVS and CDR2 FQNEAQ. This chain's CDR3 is CASGGQGLVKLFF. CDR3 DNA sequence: TGTGCCAGCGGGGGACAGGGCCTAGTAAAACTGTTTTTT.

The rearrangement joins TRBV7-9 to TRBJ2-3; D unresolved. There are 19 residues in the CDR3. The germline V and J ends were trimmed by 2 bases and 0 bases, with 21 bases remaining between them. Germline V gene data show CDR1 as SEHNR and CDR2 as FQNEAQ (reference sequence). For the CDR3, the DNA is TGTGCCAGCAGCTTATTCCTTGTTCGGGTCCCCCAAAGCACAGATACGCAGTATTTT. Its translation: CASSLFLVRVPQSTDTQYF.

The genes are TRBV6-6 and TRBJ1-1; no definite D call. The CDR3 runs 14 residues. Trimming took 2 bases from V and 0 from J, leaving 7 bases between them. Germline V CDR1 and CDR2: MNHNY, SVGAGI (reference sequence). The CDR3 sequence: CASSYGVLNTEAFF. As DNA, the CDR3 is TGTGCCAGCAGTTACGGGGTTTTGAACACTGAAGCTTTCTTT.

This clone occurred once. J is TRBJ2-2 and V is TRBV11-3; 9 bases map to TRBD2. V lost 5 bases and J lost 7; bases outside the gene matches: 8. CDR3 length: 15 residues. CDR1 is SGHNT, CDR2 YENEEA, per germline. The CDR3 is CASSTSTSGGGELFF. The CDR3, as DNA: TGTGCCAGCAGCACTTCGACTAGCGGTGGCGGGGAGCTGTTTTTT.

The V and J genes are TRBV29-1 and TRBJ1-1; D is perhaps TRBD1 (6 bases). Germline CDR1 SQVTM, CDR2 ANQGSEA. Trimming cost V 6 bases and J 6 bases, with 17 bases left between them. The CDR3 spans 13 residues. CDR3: CSVSLTGSAEAFF. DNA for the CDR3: TGCAGCGTCTCACTTACAGGGAGCGCTGAAGCTTTCTTT.

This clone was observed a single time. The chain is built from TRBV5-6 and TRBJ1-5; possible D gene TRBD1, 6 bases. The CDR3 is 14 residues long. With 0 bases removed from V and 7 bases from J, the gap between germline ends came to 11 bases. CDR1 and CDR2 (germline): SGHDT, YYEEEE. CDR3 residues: CASSLGQVWQPQHF. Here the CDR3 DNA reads TGTGCCAGCAGCTTGGGACAGGTATGGCAGCCCCAGCATTTT.

The CDR3 is CASSLQGYNSPLHF. CDR3 nucleotides: TGTGCCAGCAGCTTACAGGGCTATAATTCACCCCTCCACTTT. The chain uses TRBV5-6 and TRBJ1-6, with D possibly matching TRBD1 (6 bases). The germline V gene encodes CDR1 SGHDT and CDR2 YYEEEE. Trimming cost V 2 bases and J 3 bases, with 6 bases left between them. This CDR3 spans 14 amino acids.

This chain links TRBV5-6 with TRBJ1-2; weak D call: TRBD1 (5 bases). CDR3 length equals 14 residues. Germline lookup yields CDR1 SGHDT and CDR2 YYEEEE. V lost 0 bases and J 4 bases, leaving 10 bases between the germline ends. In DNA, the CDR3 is TGTGCCAGCAGCTTGGCAGGGCTCGGCTATGGCTACACCTTC. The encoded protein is CASSLAGLGYGYTF. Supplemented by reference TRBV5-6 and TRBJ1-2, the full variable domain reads DAGVTQSPTHLIKTRGQQVTLRCSPKSGHDTVSWYQQALGQGPQFIFQYYEEEERQRGNFPDRFSGHQFPNYSSELNVNALLLGDSALYLCASSLAGLGYGYTFGSGTRLTVV.

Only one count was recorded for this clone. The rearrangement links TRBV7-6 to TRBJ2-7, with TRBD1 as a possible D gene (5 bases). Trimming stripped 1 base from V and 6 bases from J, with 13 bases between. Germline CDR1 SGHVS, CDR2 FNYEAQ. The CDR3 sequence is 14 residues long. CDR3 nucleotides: TGTGCCAGCAGCTTAGTAGGCAGGGCCGGCGAGCAGTACTTC. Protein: CASSLVGRAGEQYF.

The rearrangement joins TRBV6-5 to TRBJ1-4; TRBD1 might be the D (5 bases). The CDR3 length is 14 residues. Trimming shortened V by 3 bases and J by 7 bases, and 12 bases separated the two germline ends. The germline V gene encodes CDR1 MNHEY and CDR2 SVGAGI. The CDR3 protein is CASSYLQGSEKLFF. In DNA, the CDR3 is TGTGCCAGCAGTTATCTCCAGGGTAGTGAAAAACTGTTTTTT.

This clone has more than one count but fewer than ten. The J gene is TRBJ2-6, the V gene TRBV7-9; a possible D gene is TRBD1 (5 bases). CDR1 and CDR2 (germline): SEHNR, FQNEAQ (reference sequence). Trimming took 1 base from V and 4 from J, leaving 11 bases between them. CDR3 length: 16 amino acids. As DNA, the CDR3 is TGTGCCAGCAGCTTAGACCCAGGGCGGGGGGCCAACGTCCTGACTTTC. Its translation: CASSLDPGRGANVLTF.

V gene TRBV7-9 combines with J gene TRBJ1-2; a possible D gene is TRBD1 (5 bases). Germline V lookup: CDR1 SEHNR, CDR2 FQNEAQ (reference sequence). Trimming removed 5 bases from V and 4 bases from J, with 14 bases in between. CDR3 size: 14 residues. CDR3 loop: CASSPGFGGYGYTF. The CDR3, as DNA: TGTGCCAGCAGCCCGGGCTTTGGGGGCTATGGCTACACCTTC.

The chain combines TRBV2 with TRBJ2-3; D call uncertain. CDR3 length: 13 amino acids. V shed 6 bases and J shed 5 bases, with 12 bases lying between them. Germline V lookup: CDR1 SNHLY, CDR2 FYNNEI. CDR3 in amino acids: CASSQYSGDTQYF. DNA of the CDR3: TGTGCCAGCAGCCAGTATTCGGGAGATACGCAGTATTTT.

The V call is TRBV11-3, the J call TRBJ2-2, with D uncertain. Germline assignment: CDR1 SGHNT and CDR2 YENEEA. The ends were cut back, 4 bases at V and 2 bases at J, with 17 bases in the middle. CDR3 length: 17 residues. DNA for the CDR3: TGTGCCAGCAGCTCCCATGGTAGGAACAGAAACACCGGGGAGCTGTTTTTT. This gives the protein CASSSHGRNRNTGELFF.

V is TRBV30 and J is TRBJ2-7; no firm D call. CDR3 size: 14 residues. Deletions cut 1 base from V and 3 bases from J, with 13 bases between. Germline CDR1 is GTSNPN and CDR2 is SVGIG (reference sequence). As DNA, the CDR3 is TGTGCCTGGAGTGAAACCCGATGGGGCTACGAGCAGTACTTC. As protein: CAWSETRWGYEQYF. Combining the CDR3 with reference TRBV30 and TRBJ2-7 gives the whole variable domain SQTIHQWPATLVQPVGSPLSLECTVEGTSNPNLYWYRQAAGRGLQLLFYSVGIGQISSEVPQNLSASRPQDRQFILSSKKLLLSDSGFYLCAWSETRWGYEQYFGPGTRLTVT.

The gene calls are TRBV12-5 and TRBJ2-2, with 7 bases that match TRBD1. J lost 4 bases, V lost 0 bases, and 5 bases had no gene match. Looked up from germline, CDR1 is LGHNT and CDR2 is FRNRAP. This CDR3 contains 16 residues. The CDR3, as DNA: TGTGCTAGTGGTTTGGTACTTGACAGGGCCACCGGGGAGCTGTTTTTT. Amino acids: CASGLVLDRATGELFF.

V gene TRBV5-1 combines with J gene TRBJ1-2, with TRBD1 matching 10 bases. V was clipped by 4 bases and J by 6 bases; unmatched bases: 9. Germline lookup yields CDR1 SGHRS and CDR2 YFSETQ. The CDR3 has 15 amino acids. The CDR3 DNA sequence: TGCGCCAGCAGCCGGCGGGGACAGGGGCCAGATGGCTACACCTTC. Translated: CASSRRGQGPDGYTF.

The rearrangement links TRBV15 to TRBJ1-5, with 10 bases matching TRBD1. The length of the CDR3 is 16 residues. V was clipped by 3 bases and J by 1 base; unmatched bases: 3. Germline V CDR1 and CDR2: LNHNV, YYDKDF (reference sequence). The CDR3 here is CATSRTGGTSNQPQHF. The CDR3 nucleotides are TGTGCCACCAGCAGGACAGGGGGCACAAGCAATCAGCCCCAGCATTTT.

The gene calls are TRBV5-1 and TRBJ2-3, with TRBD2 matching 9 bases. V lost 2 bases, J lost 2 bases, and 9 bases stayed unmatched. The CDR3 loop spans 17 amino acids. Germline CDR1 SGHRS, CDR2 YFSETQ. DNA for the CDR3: TGCGCCAGCAGCTTTTTCCCCCTAGCGGGGACCACAGATACGCAGTATTTT. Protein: CASSFFPLAGTTDTQYF.

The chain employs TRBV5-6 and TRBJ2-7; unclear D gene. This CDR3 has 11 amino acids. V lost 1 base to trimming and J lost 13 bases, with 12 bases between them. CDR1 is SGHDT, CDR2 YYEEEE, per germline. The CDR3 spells CASSLLAETYF. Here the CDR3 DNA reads TGTGCCAGCAGCTTGTTGGCCGAAACCTACTTC.

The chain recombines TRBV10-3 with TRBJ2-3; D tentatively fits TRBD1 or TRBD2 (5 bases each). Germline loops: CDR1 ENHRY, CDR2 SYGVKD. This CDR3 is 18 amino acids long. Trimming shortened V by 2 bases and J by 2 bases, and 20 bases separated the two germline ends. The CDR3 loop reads CAISEKIDYGTVTDTQYF. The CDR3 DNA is TGTGCCATCAGTGAGAAGATAGACTACGGGACCGTCACAGATACGCAGTATTTT.